This T cell receptor (beta chain) came from a study of PD-1 blockade in classical Hodgkin lymphoma. Study-wide findings and caveats: Still unresolved is the cause of the repertoire differences, which may be disease activity or prior therapy. The study reported lower baseline TCR diversity in newly diagnosed patients than in healthy donors.

Regarding this clone: The target antigen is unknown.

The CDR3 runs 15 residues. V lost 0 bases, J lost 4 bases, and 15 bases lay in between. Germline V gives CDR1 GTSNPN, CDR2 SVGIG (reference sequence). The time point is: cycle 4 day 1 (C4D1), after 5 to 7 weeks of nivolumab. In every patient, relapse followed autologous stem cell transplantation, while exposure to brentuximab vedotin differed. Sequencing was performed with immunoSEQ multiplex PCR; in TCRdb, only in-frame clones are kept and a portion is missing. The sample lists roughly 41,000 clones; nearly 70% were seen once. The chain is built from TRBV30 and TRBJ1-2, with unresolved D. The sequenced sample was peripheral blood mononuclear cells (PBMCs), obtained before the fourth cycle of nivolumab. The TCR was taken from a human donor with classical Hodgkin lymphoma. The CDR3 region is CAWSVGRGTSYGYTF. CDR3 bases: TGTGCCTGGAGTGTTGGCAGAGGAACCAGCTATGGCTACACCTTC.